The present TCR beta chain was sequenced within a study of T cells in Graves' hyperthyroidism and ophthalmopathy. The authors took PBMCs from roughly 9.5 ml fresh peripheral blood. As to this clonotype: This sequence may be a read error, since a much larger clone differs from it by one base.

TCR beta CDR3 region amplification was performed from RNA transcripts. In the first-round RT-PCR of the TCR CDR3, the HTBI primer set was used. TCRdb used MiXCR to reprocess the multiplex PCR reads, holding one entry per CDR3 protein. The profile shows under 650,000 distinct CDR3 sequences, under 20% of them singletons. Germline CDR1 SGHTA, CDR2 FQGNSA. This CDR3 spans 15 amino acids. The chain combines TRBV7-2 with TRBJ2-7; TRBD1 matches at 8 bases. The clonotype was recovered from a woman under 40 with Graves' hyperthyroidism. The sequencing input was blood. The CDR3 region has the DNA TGTGCCAGCAGCTCAGACAGGGGAGATGCGTACGATCAGTACTTC. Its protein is CASSSDRGDAYDQYF.